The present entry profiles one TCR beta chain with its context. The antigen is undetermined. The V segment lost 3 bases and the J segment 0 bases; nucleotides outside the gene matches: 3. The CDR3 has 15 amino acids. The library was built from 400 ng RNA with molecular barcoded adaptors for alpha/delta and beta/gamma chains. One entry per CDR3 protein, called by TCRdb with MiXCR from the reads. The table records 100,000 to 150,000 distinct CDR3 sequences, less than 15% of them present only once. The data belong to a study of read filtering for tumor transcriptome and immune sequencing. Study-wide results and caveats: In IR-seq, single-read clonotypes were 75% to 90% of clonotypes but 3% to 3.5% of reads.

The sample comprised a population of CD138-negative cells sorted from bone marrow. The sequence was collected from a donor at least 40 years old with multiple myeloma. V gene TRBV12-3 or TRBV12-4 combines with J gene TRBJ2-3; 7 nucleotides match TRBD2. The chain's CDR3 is CASSLGSGSTDTQYF. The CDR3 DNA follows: TGTGCCAGCAGTTTGGGTAGCGGGAGCACAGATACGCAGTATTTT.